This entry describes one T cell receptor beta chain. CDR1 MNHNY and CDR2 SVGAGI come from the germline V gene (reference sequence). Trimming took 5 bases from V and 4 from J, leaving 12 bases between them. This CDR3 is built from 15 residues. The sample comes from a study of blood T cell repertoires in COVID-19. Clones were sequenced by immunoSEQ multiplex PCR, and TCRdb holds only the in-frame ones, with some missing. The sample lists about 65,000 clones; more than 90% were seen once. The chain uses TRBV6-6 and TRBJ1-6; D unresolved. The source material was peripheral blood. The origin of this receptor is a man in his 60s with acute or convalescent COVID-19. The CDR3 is CASSADPGYNSPLHF. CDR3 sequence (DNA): TGTGCCAGCAGTGCTGACCCGGGATATAATTCACCCCTCCACTTT.